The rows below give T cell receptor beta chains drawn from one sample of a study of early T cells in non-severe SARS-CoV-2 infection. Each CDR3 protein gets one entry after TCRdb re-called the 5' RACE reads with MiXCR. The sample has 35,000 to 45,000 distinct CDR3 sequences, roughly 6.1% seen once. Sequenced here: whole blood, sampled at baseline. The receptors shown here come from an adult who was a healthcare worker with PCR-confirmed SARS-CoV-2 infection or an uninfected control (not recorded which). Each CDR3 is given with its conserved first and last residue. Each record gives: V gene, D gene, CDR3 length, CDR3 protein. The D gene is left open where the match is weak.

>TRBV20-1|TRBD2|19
CSARDTGLAGGMSYNEQFF
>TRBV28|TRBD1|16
CASSLRGTGVAGELFF
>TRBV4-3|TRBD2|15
CASREGRGYTGELFF
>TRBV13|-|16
CASSGRVSGSGNTIYF
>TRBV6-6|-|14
CASSQSSYNSPLHF
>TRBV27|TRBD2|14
CASIGGAAGDTQYF
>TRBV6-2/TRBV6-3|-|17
CASSQQGASYMNTEAFF
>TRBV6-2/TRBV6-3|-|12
CASLEGDYGYTF
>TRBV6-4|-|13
CASSSLQGRKLFF
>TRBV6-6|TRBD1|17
CASSYSNSGQGNTEAFF
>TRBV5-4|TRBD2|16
CASSTFWERRGEEQFF
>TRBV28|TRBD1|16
CASSSLGDRGLYEQYF
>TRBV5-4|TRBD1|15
CASSWGRGKNTEAFF
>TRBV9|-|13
CASSPLGTYEQYF
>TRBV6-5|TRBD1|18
CASSRESGTALSTDTQYF
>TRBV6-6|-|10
CASSDNTQYF
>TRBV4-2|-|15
CASSQDLSDLLEQYF
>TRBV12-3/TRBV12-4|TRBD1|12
CASSKSDRVAYF
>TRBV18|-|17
CASSLQQLGITNTEAFF
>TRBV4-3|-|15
CASSQDYQRQETQYF
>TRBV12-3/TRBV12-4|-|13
CASMRRVGNIQYF
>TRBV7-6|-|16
CASSRTATRLTGELFF
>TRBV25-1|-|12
CASSGPFTEAFF
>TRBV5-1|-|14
CASSAPGRQETQYF
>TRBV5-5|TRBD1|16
CASSLDIGTGFYEQYF
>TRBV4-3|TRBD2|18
CASSQEWGLAESTDTQYF
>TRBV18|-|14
CASSPNRRWTEAFF
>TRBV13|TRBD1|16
CASSYRTGQGIDTQYF
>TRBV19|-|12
CASSMNLQPQHF
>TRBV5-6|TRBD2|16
CASSPGLTSSYNEQFF
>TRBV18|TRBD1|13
CASSPGQSDEQFF
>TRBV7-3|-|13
CASSPSAGLGYTF
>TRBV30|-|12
CAWSPGVNVLTF
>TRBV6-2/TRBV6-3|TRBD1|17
CASSYFIRQGEKTEAFF
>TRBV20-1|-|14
CSARPGRAGNTIYF
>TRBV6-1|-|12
CASKVLNTEAFF
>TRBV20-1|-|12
CSARWVAYEQYF